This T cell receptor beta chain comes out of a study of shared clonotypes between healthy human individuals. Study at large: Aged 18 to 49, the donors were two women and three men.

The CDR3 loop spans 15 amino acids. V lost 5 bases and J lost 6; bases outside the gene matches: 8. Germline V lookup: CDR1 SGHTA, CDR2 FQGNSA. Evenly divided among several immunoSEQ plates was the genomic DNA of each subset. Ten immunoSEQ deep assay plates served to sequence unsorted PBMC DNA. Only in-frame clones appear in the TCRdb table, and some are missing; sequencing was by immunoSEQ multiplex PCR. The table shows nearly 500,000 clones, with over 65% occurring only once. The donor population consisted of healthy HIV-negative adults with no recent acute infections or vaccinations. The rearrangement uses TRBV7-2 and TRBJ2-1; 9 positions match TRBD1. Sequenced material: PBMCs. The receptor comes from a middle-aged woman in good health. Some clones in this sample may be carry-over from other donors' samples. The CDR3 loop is CASSRDRGEVNEQFF. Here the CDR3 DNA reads TGTGCCAGCAGCCGAGACAGGGGGGAGGTCAATGAGCAGTTCTTC. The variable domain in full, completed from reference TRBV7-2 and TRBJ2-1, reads GAGVSQSPSNKVTEKGKDVELRCDPISGHTALYWYRQSLGQGLEFLIYFQGNSAPDKSGLPSDRFSAERTGGSVSTLTIQRTQQEDSAVYLCASSRDRGEVNEQFFGPGTRLTVL.